This T cell receptor beta chain was obtained from a study of T cells in Graves' hyperthyroidism and ophthalmopathy. PBMCs stemmed from 10 ml fresh peripheral blood. RNA transcripts provided the source from which TCR beta CDR3 regions were amplified. RT-PCR in the first round (using the HTBI primer set) targeted the TCR CDR3. From the multiplex PCR reads, TCRdb called clonotypes with MiXCR, one entry per CDR3 protein. The data show approximately 420,000 distinct CDR3 sequences, about 15% seen once. Overall study results and limits: Among thyroid clonotypes expanded above 0.001, most also appeared in blood.

The V end was cut by 8 bases, the J end by 2 bases, with 9 bases between. The germline gives CDR1 WSHSY, CDR2 SAAADI. CDR3 length equals 12 residues. Turning to this clonotype: The antigen remains unidentified.

Sequencing used blood. The chain links TRBV10-2 to TRBJ2-5, with D perhaps given as TRBD1 or TRBD2 (5 bases each). The receptor was isolated from a woman in her twenties or thirties with Graves' hyperthyroidism. The CDR3 DNA reads TGCGCCAGCGAGGGGTCACAAGAGACCCAGTACTTC. Translation: CASEGSQETQYF.